The next 4 T cell receptor beta chains were all read from a single sample in a study of identical twins. TCRdb used MiXCR to reprocess the 5' RACE reads, holding one entry per CDR3 protein. The table records about 280,000 distinct CDR3 sequences, about 8.1% of them present only once. The same data also contributed to another study, on yellow fever vaccine responses in identical twins.

Specimen: memory (CD45RO+) T cells sorted from blood. All receptors derive from a woman between 18 and 29 years old in good health.

The table lists this clonotype with many counts. The chain recombines TRBV20-1 with TRBJ1-5; D not certain. The CDR3 covers 12 residues. The V end was cut by 1 base, the J end by 4 bases, with 5 bases between. The germline V gene encodes CDR1 DFQATT and CDR2 SNEGSKA (reference sequence). Written as DNA, the CDR3 is TGCAGTGCTAGAGTCCTAAATCAGCCCCAGCATTTT. This sequence encodes CSARVLNQPQHF.

This clonotype turned up a few times. The genes are TRBV6-6 and TRBJ2-5; 7 bases are shared with TRBD1. V dropped 6 bases and J dropped 3; count of bases not matched to a gene: 4. The CDR3 sequence is 13 residues long. The germline gives CDR1 MNHNY, CDR2 SVGAGI (reference sequence). The CDR3 reads CASSQGQKETQYF. CDR3 in DNA: TGTGCCAGCAGCCAGGGACAGAAAGAGACCCAGTACTTC.

This clonotype came up many times. This chain uses TRBV3-1 with TRBJ1-2, with 10 bases that match TRBD1. Per germline, CDR1 LGHDT and CDR2 YNNKEL (reference sequence). The CDR3 extends over 16 amino acids. With 4 bases clipped from V and 8 bases from J, the junction kept 13 bases outside the gene matches. The CDR3 DNA follows: TGTGCCAGCAGCCTCCGGGACAGGGGCATTGGCGGAGGCTACACCTTC. Translating gives CASSLRDRGIGGGYTF.

J is TRBJ1-2 and V is TRBV4-1, with 9 bases matching TRBD1. The V segment lost 0 bases and the J segment 4 bases; nucleotides outside the gene matches: 6. The CDR3 has 16 amino acids. The germline CDR1 and CDR2 sequences are MGHRA and YSYEKL. The CDR3 region is CASSQEVTGGFYGYTF. As DNA, the CDR3 is TGCGCCAGCAGCCAAGAAGTCACAGGGGGCTTCTATGGCTACACCTTC.